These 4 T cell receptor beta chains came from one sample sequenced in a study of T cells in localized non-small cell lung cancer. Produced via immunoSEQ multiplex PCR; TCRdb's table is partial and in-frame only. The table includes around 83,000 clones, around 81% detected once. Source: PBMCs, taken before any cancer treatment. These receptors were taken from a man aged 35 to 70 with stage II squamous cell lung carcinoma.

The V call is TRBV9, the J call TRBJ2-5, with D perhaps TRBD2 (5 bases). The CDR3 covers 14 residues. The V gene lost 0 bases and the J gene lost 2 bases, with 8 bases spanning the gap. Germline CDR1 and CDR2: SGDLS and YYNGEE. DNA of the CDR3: TGTGCCAGCAGCGTAGGAGGGCATCAAGAGACCCAGTACTTC. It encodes CASSVGGHQETQYF.

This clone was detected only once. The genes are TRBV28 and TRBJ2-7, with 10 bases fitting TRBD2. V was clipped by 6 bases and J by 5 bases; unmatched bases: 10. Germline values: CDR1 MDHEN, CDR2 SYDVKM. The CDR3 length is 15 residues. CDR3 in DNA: TGTGCCAGCAGACCCCCTAGCGGGAGCGCCCACGAGCAGTACTTC. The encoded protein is CASRPPSGSAHEQYF. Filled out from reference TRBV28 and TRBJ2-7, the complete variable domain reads DVKVTQSSRYLVKRTGEKVFLECVQDMDHENMFWYRQDPGLGLRLIYFSYDVKMKEKGDIPEGYSVSREKKERFSLILESASTNQTSMYLCASRPPSGSAHEQYFGPGTRLTVT.

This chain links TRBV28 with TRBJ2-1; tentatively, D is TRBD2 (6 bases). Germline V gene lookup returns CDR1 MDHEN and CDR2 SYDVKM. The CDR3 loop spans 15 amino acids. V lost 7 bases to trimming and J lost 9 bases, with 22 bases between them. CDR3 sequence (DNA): TGTGCCAGCATCGGCGGGGCCCGCCTCAGGACTGAGCAGTTCTTC. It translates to CASIGGARLRTEQFF. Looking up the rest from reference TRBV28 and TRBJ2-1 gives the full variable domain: DVKVTQSSRYLVKRTGEKVFLECVQDMDHENMFWYRQDPGLGLRLIYFSYDVKMKEKGDIPEGYSVSREKKERFSLILESASTNQTSMYLCASIGGARLRTEQFFGPGTRLTVL.

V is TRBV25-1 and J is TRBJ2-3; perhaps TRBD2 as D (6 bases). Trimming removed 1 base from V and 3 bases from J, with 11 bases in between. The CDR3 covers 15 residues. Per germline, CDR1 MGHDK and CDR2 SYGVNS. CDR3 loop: CASSEWRGGTDTQYF. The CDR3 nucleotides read TGTGCCAGCAGTGAATGGCGGGGTGGGACAGATACGCAGTATTTT.